The clone carrying this T cell receptor (beta chain) occurred many times. Antigen specificity is unknown. Using its own MiXCR run on the PCR reads, TCRdb lists one record per CDR3 protein. Of 300,000 to 400,000 distinct CDR3 sequences listed, around a fifth were seen once; the top ten hold approximately 0.84%. Libraries of naive CD8 T cells were made from roughly 20,000 to 1,000,000 sorted cells. They used 10%, 30% or 50% RNA. The sample originates from a study of molecular identifiers for immune sequencing clone quantification. Across the study: Replicates partitioned RNA from about 20,000 or 100,000 naive CD8 cells into five parts, sequencing four.

Overall study findings and caveats: Highly expanded clone sizes could be underestimated by identical TCR molecules that share a barcode. Spiked Jurkat TCR RNA equivalent to one cell reportedly surfaced among under 1.1 million naive cells.

Germline CDR1 MGHDK, CDR2 SYGVNS. This CDR3 contains 15 residues. Trimming took 4 bases from V and 2 from J; bases not matched to a gene: 7. The TCR originated in a human donor in good health. Some libraries in this study had Jurkat cell RNA spiked in. The J gene is TRBJ2-5, the V gene TRBV25-1; 7 positions agree with TRBD1. The sample was naive CD8+ T cells from blood, with Jurkat cell RNA spiked in. Described subset: FACS-sorted CD8+CD4-CCR7+CD45RA+ naive T cells. CDR3 loop: CASSVTGTVQETQYF. The CDR3 coding sequence is TGTGCCAGCAGTGTTACCGGGACAGTACAAGAGACCCAGTACTTC. Full variable domain (outside the CDR3, taken from reference TRBV25-1 and TRBJ2-5): EADIYQTPRYLVIGTGKKITLECSQTMGHDKMYWYQQDPGMELHLIHYSYGVNSTEKGDLSSESTVSRIRTEHFPLTLESARPSHTSQYLCASSVTGTVQETQYFGPGTRLLVL.